What follows are 2 T cell receptor beta chains derived from one specimen sequenced in a study of metastatic and nonmetastatic thyroid tumors. Among the patients, none had received any treatment before thyroid surgery. Using MiXCR, TCRdb re-called clones from the PCR reads. The table shows approximately 21,000 clones, with about a fifth occurring only once. Sample: blood. The receptors come from a female donor with papillary thyroid cancer or a benign thyroid nodule (not recorded which). Some clones in this sample may be carry-over from other donors' samples.

The rearrangement links TRBV6-2 or TRBV6-3 to TRBJ1-2, with TRBD1 matching 8 bases. Trimming at V came to 5 bases and at J to 4 bases, leaving 9 bases not matched to a gene. This CDR3 is built from 15 residues. The germline V gene has CDR1 MNHEY and CDR2 SVGEGT. The CDR3 coding sequence is TGTGCCAGCAGTCCCGGAACAGGGGGGGTCTATGGCTACACCTTC. Its translation: CASSPGTGGVYGYTF.

The chain combines TRBV5-1 with TRBJ2-7; unclear D gene. The CDR3 is made up of 12 amino acids. The germline gives CDR1 SGHRS, CDR2 YFSETQ. V was shortened by 7 bases and J by 4 bases, with 12 bases between the two germline ends. The CDR3 is CASWVDGYEQYF. Written as DNA, the CDR3 is TGCGCCAGCTGGGTGGATGGATACGAGCAGTACTTC.